This section outlines one TCR beta chain sequence together with its context. The junction and the germline gene differ at one end; a read error may be behind it. This sample is part of a study of blood T cell repertoires in COVID-19. This table comes from immunoSEQ multiplex PCR, and its TCRdb copy is limited to in-frame clones, with some not included. Of 45,000 to 50,000 clones listed, roughly four fifths are singletons. The CDR3 is 17 amino acids. CDR1 is SSHAT and CDR2 is FNYEAQ in the germline V gene (reference sequence). This sequence was found in a man aged 55 to 70 with active COVID-19. The sequenced sample consisted of peripheral blood. The rearrangement uses TRBV7-7 and TRBJ2-1, with D hard to call. This CDR3 reads CASSPAMADRIYNEQFF. The CDR3 DNA is TGTGCTAGCAGCCCCGCCATGGCGGATAGGATCTACAATGAGCAGTTCTTC.